These 15 T cell receptor beta chains were all obtained from the same sample, sequenced in a study of blood T cell repertoires in COVID-19. Using immunoSEQ multiplex PCR, the repertoire was profiled, and TCRdb retains in-frame clones only, with some absent. This table holds under 300,000 clones, 84% found once. Sequencing input: peripheral blood. These receptor sequences come from a man aged 45-65 years with acute or convalescent COVID-19.

The count of this clone is one. CDR3 DNA: TGTGCCAGCAGCCCGACTACGGGCGGTACTGAAGCTTTCTTT. Encoded protein: CASSPTTGGTEAFF. The gene calls are TRBV7-9 and TRBJ1-1; no firm D call. Between the trimmed V and J ends, which lost 5 bases and 5 bases, there was a span of 15 bases. The CDR3 is made up of 14 amino acids. Looked up from germline, CDR1 is SEHNR and CDR2 is FQNEAQ (reference sequence).

This rearrangement joins TRBV6-5 to TRBJ2-3; TRBD2 might be the D (5 bases). CDR1 and CDR2 (germline): MNHEY, SVGAGI. V shed 7 bases and J shed 2 bases, with 10 bases lying between them. This CDR3 has 13 amino acids. CDR3 nucleotide sequence: TGTGCCAGCAAGGACTCAAACACAGATACGCAGTATTTT. Translated: CASKDSNTDTQYF.

The V gene is TRBV18, the J gene TRBJ1-4; D is uncertain. Germline assignment: CDR1 KGHSH and CDR2 LQKENI. V lost 2 bases to trimming and J lost 8 bases, with 9 bases between them. The CDR3 extends over 13 amino acids. In nucleotides, the CDR3 is TGTGCCAGCTCACCAACAGCCTCGGAAAAACTGTTTTTT. It codes for CASSPTASEKLFF.

The V call is TRBV7-3, the J call TRBJ1-6; 7 bases line up with TRBD1. The germline gives CDR1 SGHTA, CDR2 FQGTGA. The CDR3 consists of 15 residues. Trimming cost V 0 bases and J 9 bases; bases outside gene matches: 5. The CDR3 region has the DNA TGTGCCAGCAGCTTAACGGCAGGGGGTGGTTCACCCCTCCACTTT. Translation gives CASSLTAGGGSPLHF.

The V call is TRBV6-5, the J call TRBJ2-3; D is undetermined. The CDR3 consists of 15 residues. Germline V gene sequence: CDR1 MNHEY, CDR2 SVGAGI. Trimming stripped 5 bases from V and 4 bases from J, with 16 bases between. CDR3 sequence (DNA): TGTGCCAGCAGTACGGTTCCGGTGAGCGCAGATACGCAGTATTTT. Residues: CASSTVPVSADTQYF.

V gene TRBV27 combines with J gene TRBJ1-2; 9 bases line up with TRBD1. Germline lookup yields CDR1 MNHEY and CDR2 SMNVEV (reference sequence). This CDR3 is 12 amino acids long. J lost 4 bases, V lost 6 bases, and 0 bases had no gene match. This CDR3 reads CASRTGGYGYTF. The CDR3 DNA sequence: TGTGCCAGCAGGACAGGGGGCTATGGCTACACCTTC.

This rearrangement joins TRBV4-2 to TRBJ2-7; 9 bases map to TRBD2. Unmatched junction bases numbered 7, after V lost 2 bases and J lost 2 bases. Per the germline V gene, CDR1 is LGHNA and CDR2 is YNFKEQ. CDR3 length: 16 residues. The CDR3 DNA reads TGTGCCAGCAGCCAAATTGCGACTAGCGGAACCTACGAGCAGTACTTC. Its translation: CASSQIATSGTYEQYF.

This clone was found once. The genes are TRBV30 and TRBJ1-2; 8 nucleotides match TRBD1. Trimming at V came to 3 bases and at J to 6 bases, leaving 6 bases not matched to a gene. CDR3 length: 13 amino acids. The germline gives CDR1 GTSNPN, CDR2 SVGIG (reference sequence). The DNA for the CDR3 is TGTGCCTGGAGCCCGGACAGGGTCAATGGCTACACCTTC. Encoded protein: CAWSPDRVNGYTF.

The chain combines TRBV2 with TRBJ2-3; 7 bases line up with TRBD2. The V gene's germline CDR1 is SNHLY and CDR2 FYNNEI. The CDR3 contains 16 residues. The V and J ends lost 7 bases and 4 bases, in that order; junction bases with no gene match: 14. CDR3 nucleotide sequence: TGTGCCAGCACCACACCAGCTAGCGGAGTATCAGATACGCAGTATTTT. Translated: CASTTPASGVSDTQYF.

The gene calls are TRBV18 and TRBJ1-3; TRBD1 is a possible D gene (6 bases). Germline CDR1 is KGHSH and CDR2 is LQKENI. The germline V and J ends were trimmed by 3 bases and 2 bases, with 14 bases remaining between them. The CDR3 runs 16 residues. CDR3 sequence (DNA): TGTGCCAGCTCACCGGCACAGGGACGGACTGGAAACACCATATATTTT. It specifies CASSPAQGRTGNTIYF.

The genes are TRBV27 and TRBJ1-6, with TRBD1 matching 9 bases. J lost 0 bases, V lost 5 bases, and 11 bases had no gene match. Per the germline V gene, CDR1 is MNHEY and CDR2 is SMNVEV (reference sequence). The CDR3 is 19 residues long. In DNA form, the CDR3 reads TGTGCCAGCAGTATGGGGACAGGGTTTTCGAGCTCCTATAATTCACCCCTCCACTTT. Translation gives CASSMGTGFSSSYNSPLHF.

This chain links TRBV9 with TRBJ2-1; 7 nucleotides align to TRBD2. The CDR3 loop spans 14 amino acids. The germline CDR1 and CDR2 sequences are SGDLS and YYNGEE. Losses at the gene ends were 2 bases for V and 6 bases for J; bases not matched to a gene: 5. As DNA, the CDR3 is TGTGCCAGCAGCGTCCTAGCGGTATTCAATGAGCAGTTCTTC. Translating gives CASSVLAVFNEQFF. Using reference TRBV9 and TRBJ2-1 for the parts outside the CDR3, the full variable domain is DSGVTQTPKHLITATGQRVTLRCSPRSGDLSVYWYQQSLDQGLQFLIQYYNGEERAKGNILERFSAQQFPDLHSELNLSSLELGDSALYFCASSVLAVFNEQFFGPGTRLTVL.

This chain connects TRBV30 to TRBJ2-2, with 10 bases aligning to TRBD1. CDR1 is GTSNPN, CDR2 SVGIG, per germline (reference sequence). The CDR3 length is 16 residues. V shed 1 base and J 6 bases; nucleotides not matched to a gene: 8. The CDR3 sequence is CAWSEIKTGGSGELFF. CDR3 DNA sequence: TGTGCCTGGAGTGAAATTAAGACAGGGGGCTCCGGGGAGCTGTTTTTT.

This rearrangement joins TRBV12-3 or TRBV12-4 to TRBJ1-5, with D perhaps TRBD1 (6 bases). The V and J ends lost 8 bases and 6 bases respectively, with 14 bases between them. This CDR3 has 13 residues. The CDR3 region has the DNA TGTGCCAGCGGAAGGGACACCTCTCAGCCCCAGCATTTT. This sequence encodes CASGRDTSQPQHF.

As concerns this clone: This same CDR3 is encoded by further DNA sequences in the sample. V and J are TRBV11-3 and TRBJ2-1, with 8 bases that match TRBD2. The CDR3 has 15 amino acids. Trimming cost V 5 bases and J 10 bases; bases outside gene matches: 13. Germline assignment: CDR1 SGHNT and CDR2 YENEEA. The CDR3: CASSPDRREVEEQFF. CDR3 DNA: TGTGCCAGCAGCCCCGACCGGCGGGAGGTGGAAGAGCAGTTCTTC.